These T cell receptor beta chains were read from a single sample in a study of T cell responses to AZD1222 COVID-19 vaccine. Here immunoSEQ multiplex PCR was the method, and the copy in TCRdb shows in-frame clones only, minus some. Counted here are about 120,000 clones, 92% occurring once; the ten biggest clones make up 14%. Sequencing used peripheral blood, obtained on day 0 of AZD1222 vaccination. The source is an adult in good health. CDR3s include the opening cysteine and the closing phenylalanine or tryptophan. A D gene is named only where the DNA matches it firmly. The size entry is marked missing in some rows and otherwise reads once, few, many or a size class.

d_call	v_call	j_call	clone_size	cdr3_nt	cdr3_aa
NA	TRBV19	TRBJ1-2	NA	TGTGCCAGTAGTATAGGCTCCCCAGCTTCATATGGCTACACCTTC	CASSIGSPASYGYTF
NA	TRBV27	TRBJ2-7	NA	TGTGCCAGCAGTTTAGGCCCGGTCTCCTACGAGCAGTACTTC	CASSLGPVSYEQYF
TRBD1	TRBV28	TRBJ1-1	NA	TGTGCCAGCAGTCCCCGACAGGGGACGAACACTGAAGCTTTCTTT	CASSPRQGTNTEAFF
NA	TRBV5-1	TRBJ2-7	NA	TGCGCCAGCAGCTTGGCCGAGGGGGGGTACGAGCAGTACTTC	CASSLAEGGYEQYF
TRBD1	TRBV5-8	TRBJ2-1	NA	TGTGCCAGCAGCTTCGGGACAGGAGTCGATGAGCAGTTCTTC	CASSFGTGVDEQFF
TRBD2	TRBV2	TRBJ2-1	NA	TGTGCCAGCAGGGTAGGGACTAGCGGGAGGGCCTACAATGAGCAGTTCTTC	CASRVGTSGRAYNEQFF
NA	TRBV28	TRBJ1-5	NA	TGTGCCAGCAGTTTATGGGACGAGGATGGAGCCCAGCATTTT	CASSLWDEDGAQHF
TRBD1	TRBV2	TRBJ1-4	once	TGTGCCAGCAGTGAAGGAACAGGGGATGAAAAACTGTTTTTT	CASSEGTGDEKLFF
NA	TRBV28	TRBJ1-3	NA	TGTGCCAGCAGTTTATTAGGTGGAAACACCATATATTTT	CASSLLGGNTIYF
NA	TRBV13	TRBJ1-5	NA	TGTGCCAGCAGCTTAAGCCCCCAGGGCGGAGGCAATCAGCCCCAGCATTTT	CASSLSPQGGGNQPQHF
NA	TRBV19	TRBJ2-1	NA	TGTGCCAGTCCTAATCCAGGGAGAGTGCTACATGAGCAGTTCTTC	CASPNPGRVLHEQFF
TRBD2	TRBV4-3	TRBJ2-5	NA	TGCGCCAGCAGCCAAACTAGCGGTCCGGGAGAGACCCAGTACTTC	CASSQTSGPGETQYF
TRBD2	TRBV4-1	TRBJ2-1	NA	TGCGCCAGCAGCCAGGGACTAGCGGGTACTTACAATGAGCAGTTCTTC	CASSQGLAGTYNEQFF
TRBD1	TRBV5-5	TRBJ1-2	NA	TGTGCCAGCAGCTTAGGTCCCCAGGGGGCTTATGGCTACACCTTC	CASSLGPQGAYGYTF
TRBD2	TRBV11-2	TRBJ2-1	NA	TGTGCCAGCAGCTTCCAAACTAGCGGGATTCTTTACAATGAGCAGTTCTTC	CASSFQTSGILYNEQFF
TRBD2	TRBV11-2	TRBJ2-3	NA	TGTGCCAGCAGGACTAGCGGGAGGGCCGTAACAGATACGCAGTATTTT	CASRTSGRAVTDTQYF
TRBD2	TRBV28	TRBJ2-3	few	TGTGCCAGCAGACAAACCACGACTAGCGGGAGTCTCCCCCCCACAGATACGCAGTATTTT	CASRQTTTSGSLPPTDTQYF
NA	TRBV5-6	TRBJ1-2	NA	TGTGCCAGCAGCTCAACACAGGGCGGTGGCTACACCTTC	CASSSTQGGGYTF
TRBD2	TRBV2	TRBJ2-7	NA	TGTGCCACCCGGCCGGGGGGCTACGAGCAGTACTTC	CATRPGGYEQYF
NA	TRBV19	TRBJ1-2	NA	TGTGCCAGTAGCCCGGACAGTACTAACTATGGCTACACCTTC	CASSPDSTNYGYTF
TRBD1	TRBV10-3	TRBJ1-2	NA	TGTGCCATCAGTTTTGGACAGGGGGCGAAGAAGGGAAGTGGCTACACCTTC	CAISFGQGAKKGSGYTF
NA	TRBV2	TRBJ1-1	NA	TGTGCCAGCAGTGCGGAGGGCGGGACTGAAGCTTTCTTT	CASSAEGGTEAFF
NA	TRBV3-1/TRBV3-2	TRBJ1-5	NA	TGTGCCAGCAGCCAAGATGGTGGGGGCGGTCAGCCCCAGCATTTT	CASSQDGGGGQPQHF
TRBD1	TRBV14	TRBJ2-7	once	TGTGCCAGCAGCCTTGGGACAGGGGGAAGCTACGAGCAGTACTTC	CASSLGTGGSYEQYF
TRBD1	TRBV27	TRBJ1-2	NA	TGTGCCAGCAGTTTAACCCCTTTTCCCGGGACAGGGGACGGCTACACCTTC	CASSLTPFPGTGDGYTF
TRBD2	TRBV28	TRBJ2-7	NA	TGTGCCAGCAGTTTCCCAGGACTAGCGGGAGTCGGGGTAGATAGCGCCGAGCAGTACTTC	CASSFPGLAGVGVDSAEQYF
NA	TRBV19	TRBJ1-1	once	TGTGCCAGTAGTAGCACCGGGCCCCTCTTAGCTTTCTTT	CASSSTGPLLAFF
NA	TRBV29-1	TRBJ1-1	few	TGCAGCGTTGCGGCAGGGCTGAACACTGAAGCTTTCTTT	CSVAAGLNTEAFF
NA	TRBV27	TRBJ1-2	NA	TGTGCCAGCAGGCTTCGACAGGACTATGGCTACACCTTC	CASRLRQDYGYTF
NA	TRBV2	TRBJ2-3	NA	TGTGCCAAGGGAGAGTTCACAGATACGCAGTATTTT	CAKGEFTDTQYF
NA	TRBV4-1	TRBJ2-5	once	TGCGCCAGCAGCCAAGTATCCGGAGAGACCCAGTACTTC	CASSQVSGETQYF
NA	TRBV5-1	TRBJ1-1	NA	TGCGCCAGCAGCTCCGCGACGAAAAACACTGAAGCTTTCTTT	CASSSATKNTEAFF
TRBD1	TRBV20-1	TRBJ1-2	NA	TGCAGTGCTAGTCCCCCTACAGGGGGCAGTGGCTACACCTTC	CSASPPTGGSGYTF
NA	TRBV24-1	TRBJ1-3	NA	TGTGCCACCAGTGTGAGCCGGGACCGTAACTCTGGAAACACCATATATTTT	CATSVSRDRNSGNTIYF
NA	TRBV4-3	TRBJ2-1	NA	TGCGCCAGCAGCCAAGATGGGATGGCTGGGGGGCTAAGCTACAATGAGCAGTTCTTC	CASSQDGMAGGLSYNEQFF
TRBD1	TRBV6-5	TRBJ1-1	NA	TGTGCCAGCAGTCCACAGGGGGCGGGCACTGAAGCTTTCTTT	CASSPQGAGTEAFF
NA	TRBV10-2	TRBJ1-1	NA	TGCGCCAGCGGAAACACAGGGTGGAACACTGAAGCTTTCTTT	CASGNTGWNTEAFF
TRBD1	TRBV7-9	TRBJ2-5	once	TGTGCCAGCAGCGACTGGAGGGGGACAGGAGGGGAGACCCAGTACTTC	CASSDWRGTGGETQYF
NA	TRBV7-2	TRBJ1-2	NA	TGTGCCAGCAGCTTTTGGGACGGCGACTATGGCTACACCTTC	CASSFWDGDYGYTF
TRBD2	TRBV5-4	TRBJ2-1	NA	TGTGCCAGCAGCTTAGGCGAACTAGCGGGGGGCCGGAGCTCCTACAATGAGCAGTTCTTC	CASSLGELAGGRSSYNEQFF
NA	TRBV30	TRBJ1-4	NA	TGTGCCTTATATGGGGGTTTTGATGAAAAACTGTTTTTT	CALYGGFDEKLFF
TRBD1	TRBV29-1	TRBJ2-7	NA	TGCAGCGTTGAAGCTACGGGACAGACGAACTACGAGCAGTACTTC	CSVEATGQTNYEQYF